A single T cell receptor (beta chain) is shown here with its context. Its antigen is undetermined. Germline V gives CDR1 DFQATT, CDR2 SNEGSKA (reference sequence). CDR3 length: 15 residues. Trimming removed 0 bases from V and 8 bases from J, with 14 bases in between. Study-wide results and limits: The TCR gene usage of tumor memory CD4+ T cells clustered together with blood and lymph node memory CD4+ cells and with lymph node naive CD4+ cells. Greatest tumor Treg TCR overlap was with tumor naive CD4+ cells.

TCRdb independently ran MiXCR on the 5' RACE reads; one entry per CDR3 protein. The sample holds roughly 58,000 distinct CDR3 sequences, around 21% seen once. The sorted Tregs were CD4+CD25+CD127-/low cells. The clonotype originates from a female donor with breast cancer. The rearrangement uses TRBV20-1 and TRBJ1-6; D gene ambiguous. The specimen sequenced was tumor-infiltrating Tregs sorted from the breast tumor. CDR3 residues: CSAREGSVRDSPLHF. The CDR3 bases are TGCAGTGCTAGAGAGGGTAGCGTACGGGATTCACCCCTCCACTTT.